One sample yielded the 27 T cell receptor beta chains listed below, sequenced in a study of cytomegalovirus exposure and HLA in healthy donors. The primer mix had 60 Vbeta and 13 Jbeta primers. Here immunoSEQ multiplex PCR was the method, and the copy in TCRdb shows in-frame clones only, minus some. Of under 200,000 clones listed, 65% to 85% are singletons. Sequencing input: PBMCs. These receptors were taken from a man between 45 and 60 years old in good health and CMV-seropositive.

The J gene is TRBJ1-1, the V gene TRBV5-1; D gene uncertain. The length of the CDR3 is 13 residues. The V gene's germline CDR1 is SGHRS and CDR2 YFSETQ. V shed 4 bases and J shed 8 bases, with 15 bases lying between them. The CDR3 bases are TGCGCCAGCAGCCTCCCCGATCCCGGGGAAGCTTTCTTT. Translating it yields CASSLPDPGEAFF.

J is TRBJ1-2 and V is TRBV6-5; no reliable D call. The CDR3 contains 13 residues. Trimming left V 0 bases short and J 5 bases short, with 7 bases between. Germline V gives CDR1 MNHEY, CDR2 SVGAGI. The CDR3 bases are TGTGCCAGCAGTTACTCGACGGAGTATGGCTACACCTTC. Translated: CASSYSTEYGYTF.

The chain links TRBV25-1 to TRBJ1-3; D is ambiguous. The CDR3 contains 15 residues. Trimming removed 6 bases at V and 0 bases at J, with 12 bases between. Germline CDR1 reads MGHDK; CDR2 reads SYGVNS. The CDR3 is CASRPAGNSGNTIYF. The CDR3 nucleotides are TGTGCCAGCAGACCCGCAGGAAACTCTGGAAACACCATATATTTT.

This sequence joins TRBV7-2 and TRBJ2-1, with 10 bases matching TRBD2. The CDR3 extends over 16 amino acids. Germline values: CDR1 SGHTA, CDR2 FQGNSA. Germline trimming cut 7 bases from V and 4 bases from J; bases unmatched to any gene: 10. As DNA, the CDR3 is TGTGCCAGCATTCCGCCTAGCGGGAGTATTTACAATGAGCAGTTCTTC. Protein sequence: CASIPPSGSIYNEQFF.

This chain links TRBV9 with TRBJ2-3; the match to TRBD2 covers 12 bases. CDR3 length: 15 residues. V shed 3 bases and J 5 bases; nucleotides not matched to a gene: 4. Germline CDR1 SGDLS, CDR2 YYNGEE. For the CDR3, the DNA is TGTGCCAGCAGCGCTAGCGGGGGGGCGGGAGATACGCAGTATTTT. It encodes CASSASGGAGDTQYF.

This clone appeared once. The CDR3 is CASSYWASGDYEQYF. The CDR3, as DNA: TGTGCCAGCAGTTATTGGGCTAGCGGGGACTACGAGCAGTACTTC. This sequence joins TRBV27 and TRBJ2-7; 9 bases agree with TRBD2. Germline CDR1 and CDR2: MNHEY and SMNVEV (reference sequence). V dropped 4 bases and J dropped 3; count of bases not matched to a gene: 7. The CDR3 covers 15 residues.

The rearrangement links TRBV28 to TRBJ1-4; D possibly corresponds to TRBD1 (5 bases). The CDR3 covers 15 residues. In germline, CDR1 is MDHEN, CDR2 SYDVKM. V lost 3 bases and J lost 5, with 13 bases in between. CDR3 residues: CASSFRTRPNEKLFF. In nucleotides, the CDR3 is TGTGCCAGCAGTTTCCGGACACGACCAAATGAAAAACTGTTTTTT.

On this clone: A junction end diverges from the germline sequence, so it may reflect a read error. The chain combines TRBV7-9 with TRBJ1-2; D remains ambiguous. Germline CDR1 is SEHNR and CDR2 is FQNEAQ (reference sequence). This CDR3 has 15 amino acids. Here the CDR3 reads CSSSLDWSANYGYTF. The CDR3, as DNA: TGTTCCAGCAGCTTAGATTGGTCAGCTAACTATGGCTACACCTTC. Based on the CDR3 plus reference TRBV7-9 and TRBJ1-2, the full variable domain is DTGVSQNPRHKITKRGQNVTFRCDPISEHNRLYWYRQTLGQGPEFLTYFQNEAQLEKSRLLSDRFSAERPKGSFSTLEIQRTEQGDSAMYLCSSSLDWSANYGYTFGSGTRLTVV.

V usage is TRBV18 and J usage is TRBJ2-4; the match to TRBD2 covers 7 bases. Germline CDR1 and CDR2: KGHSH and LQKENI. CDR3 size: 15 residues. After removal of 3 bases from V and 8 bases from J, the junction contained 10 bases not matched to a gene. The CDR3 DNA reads TGTGCCAGCTCACCCTACAGTCGGGGAGGGGACATTCAGTACTTC. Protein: CASSPYSRGGDIQYF.

CDR3 protein: CASSLVPGTEYNEQFF. The CDR3 DNA follows: TGCGCCAGCAGCTTGGTTCCCGGGACAGAGTACAATGAGCAGTTCTTC. The chain combines TRBV5-1 with TRBJ2-1; 7 bases agree with TRBD1. Trimming removed 0 bases from V and 4 bases from J; junction bases left unmatched: 7. The germline CDR1 and CDR2 sequences are SGHRS and YFSETQ. This CDR3 is built from 16 residues.

The CDR3 region is CASSSRPGQGIGEQYF. CDR3 coding DNA: TGTGCCAGCAGCTCCCGGCCGGGACAGGGAATCGGCGAGCAGTACTTC. V and J are TRBV7-6 and TRBJ2-7; 9 positions agree with TRBD1. This CDR3 has 16 residues. The J segment lost 6 bases and the V segment lost 4 bases, leaving 13 bases of the junction unmatched. Germline V gene sequence: CDR1 SGHVS, CDR2 FNYEAQ.

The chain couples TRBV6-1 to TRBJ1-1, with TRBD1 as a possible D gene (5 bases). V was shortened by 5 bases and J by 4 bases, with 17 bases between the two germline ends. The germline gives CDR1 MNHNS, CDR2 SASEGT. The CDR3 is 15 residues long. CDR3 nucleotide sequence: TGTGCCAGCAGTCGGACATCCAAGATGATCACTGAAGCTTTCTTT. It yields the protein CASSRTSKMITEAFF.

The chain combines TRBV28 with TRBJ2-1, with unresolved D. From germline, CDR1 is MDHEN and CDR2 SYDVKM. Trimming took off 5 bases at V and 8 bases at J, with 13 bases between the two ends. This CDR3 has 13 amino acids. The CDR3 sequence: CASSIDTNDEQFF. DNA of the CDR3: TGTGCCAGCAGTATAGACACGAACGATGAGCAGTTCTTC. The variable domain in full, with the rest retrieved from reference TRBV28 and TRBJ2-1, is DVKVTQSSRYLVKRTGEKVFLECVQDMDHENMFWYRQDPGLGLRLIYFSYDVKMKEKGDIPEGYSVSREKKERFSLILESASTNQTSMYLCASSIDTNDEQFFGPGTRLTVL.

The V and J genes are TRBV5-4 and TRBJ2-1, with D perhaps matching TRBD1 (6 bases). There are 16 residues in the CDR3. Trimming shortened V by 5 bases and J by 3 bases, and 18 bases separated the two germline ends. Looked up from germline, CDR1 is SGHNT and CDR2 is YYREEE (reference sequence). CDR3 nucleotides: TGTGCCAGCAGGGGGAAGGAGCAGGGGAACTACAATGAGCAGTTCTTC. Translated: CASRGKEQGNYNEQFF.

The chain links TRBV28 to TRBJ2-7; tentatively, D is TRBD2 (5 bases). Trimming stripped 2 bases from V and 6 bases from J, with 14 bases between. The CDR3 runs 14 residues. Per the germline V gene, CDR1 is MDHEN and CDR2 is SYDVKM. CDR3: CASSLIPGGREQYF. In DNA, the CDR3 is TGTGCCAGCAGTTTAATTCCAGGCGGGCGCGAGCAGTACTTC.

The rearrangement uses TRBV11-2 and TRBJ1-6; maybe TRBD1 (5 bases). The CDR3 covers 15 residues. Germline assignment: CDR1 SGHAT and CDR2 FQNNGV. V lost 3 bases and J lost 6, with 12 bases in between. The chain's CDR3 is CASSFQRQLNSPLHF. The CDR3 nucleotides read TGTGCCAGCAGCTTTCAGAGACAGCTTAATTCACCCCTCCACTTT.

CDR3 residues: CASSSGSGEPQHF. The CDR3 DNA sequence: TGCGCCAGCAGCTCAGGATCCGGGGAGCCCCAGCATTTT. The chain recombines TRBV5-1 with TRBJ1-5; D call uncertain. Germline CDR1 and CDR2: SGHRS and YFSETQ. V was pared by 3 bases and J by 8 bases, with 12 bases between. The CDR3 sequence is 13 residues long.

The CDR3 DNA reads as TGTGCCAGCAGCTGGATCGGACAGGGGGTAGGGGAAGCTTTCTTT. The encoded protein is CASSWIGQGVGEAFF. The chain couples TRBV6-5 to TRBJ1-1; TRBD1 matches 10 bases. This CDR3 is 15 amino acids long. Germline V gives CDR1 MNHEY, CDR2 SVGAGI. The trim removed 6 bases at V and 8 bases at J, leaving 12 bases unmatched.

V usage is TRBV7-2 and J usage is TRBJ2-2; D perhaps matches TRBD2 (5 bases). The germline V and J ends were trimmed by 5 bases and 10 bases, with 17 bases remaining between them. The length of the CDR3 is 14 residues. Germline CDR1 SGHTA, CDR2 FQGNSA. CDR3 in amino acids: CASSPKGGPEELFF. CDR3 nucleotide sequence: TGTGCCAGCAGCCCGAAGGGCGGGCCGGAGGAGCTGTTTTTT. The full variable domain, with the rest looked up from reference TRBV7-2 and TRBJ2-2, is GAGVSQSPSNKVTEKGKDVELRCDPISGHTALYWYRQSLGQGLEFLIYFQGNSAPDKSGLPSDRFSAERTGGSVSTLTIQRTQQEDSAVYLCASSPKGGPEELFFGEGSRLTVL.

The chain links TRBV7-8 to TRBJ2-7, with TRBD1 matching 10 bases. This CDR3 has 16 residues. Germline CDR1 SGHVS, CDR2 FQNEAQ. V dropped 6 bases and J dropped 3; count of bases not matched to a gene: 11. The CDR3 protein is CASRSGMGQGNYEQYF. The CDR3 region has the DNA TGTGCCAGCAGGTCCGGTATGGGACAGGGGAACTACGAGCAGTACTTC.

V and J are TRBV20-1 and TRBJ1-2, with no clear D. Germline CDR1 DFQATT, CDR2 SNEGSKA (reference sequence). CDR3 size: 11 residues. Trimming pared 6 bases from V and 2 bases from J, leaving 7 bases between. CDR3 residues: CSADGNYGYTF. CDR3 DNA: TGCAGTGCCGATGGCAACTATGGCTACACCTTC.

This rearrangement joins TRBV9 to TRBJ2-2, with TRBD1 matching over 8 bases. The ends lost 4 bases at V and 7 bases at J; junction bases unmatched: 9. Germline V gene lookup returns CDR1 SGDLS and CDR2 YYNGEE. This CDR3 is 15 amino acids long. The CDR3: CASSPQTGVGGELFF. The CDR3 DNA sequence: TGTGCCAGCAGCCCCCAGACAGGGGTGGGCGGGGAGCTGTTTTTT.

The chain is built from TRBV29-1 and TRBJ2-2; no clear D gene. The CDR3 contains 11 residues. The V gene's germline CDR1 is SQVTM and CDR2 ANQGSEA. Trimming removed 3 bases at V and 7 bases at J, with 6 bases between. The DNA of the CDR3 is TGCAGCGTTGATAGAAGCGGGGAGCTGTTTTTT. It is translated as CSVDRSGELFF.

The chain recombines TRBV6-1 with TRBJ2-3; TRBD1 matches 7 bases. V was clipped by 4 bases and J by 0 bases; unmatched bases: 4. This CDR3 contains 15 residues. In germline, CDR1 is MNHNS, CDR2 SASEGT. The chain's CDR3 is CASSADRLSTDTQYF. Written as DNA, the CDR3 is TGTGCCAGCAGTGCGGACAGGTTGAGCACAGATACGCAGTATTTT.

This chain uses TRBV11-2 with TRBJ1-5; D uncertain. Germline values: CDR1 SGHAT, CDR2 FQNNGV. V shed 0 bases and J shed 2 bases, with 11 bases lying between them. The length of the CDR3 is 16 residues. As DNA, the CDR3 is TGTGCCAGCAGCTTAGATCTCTCAGTGGGCAATCAGCCCCAGCATTTT. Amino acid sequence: CASSLDLSVGNQPQHF.

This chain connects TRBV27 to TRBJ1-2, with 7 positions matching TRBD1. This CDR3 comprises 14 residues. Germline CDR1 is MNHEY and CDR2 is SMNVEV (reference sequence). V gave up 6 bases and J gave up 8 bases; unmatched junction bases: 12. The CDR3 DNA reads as TGTGCCAGCAGATCTAGGGGGCAAATGACGGGCTACACCTTC. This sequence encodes CASRSRGQMTGYTF.

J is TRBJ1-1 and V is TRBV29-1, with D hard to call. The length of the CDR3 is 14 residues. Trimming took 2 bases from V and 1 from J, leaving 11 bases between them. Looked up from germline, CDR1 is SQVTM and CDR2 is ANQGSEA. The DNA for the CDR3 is TGCAGCGTTGAATCTAAGTTTACGAACACTGAAGCTTTCTTT. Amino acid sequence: CSVESKFTNTEAFF.